The subject of this entry is one T cell receptor (beta chain). The data originate from a study of blood T cell repertoires in COVID-19. Study at large: Acute-phase and convalescent COVID-19 samples originated in the United States, Italy and Spain.

V shed 4 bases and J shed 4 bases, with 12 bases lying between them. CDR1 is SGHRS, CDR2 YFSETQ, per germline. This CDR3 contains 14 residues. Per the original data handling: It was from reference gene primer amplification that nucleated cell counts were estimated. The repertoire was sequenced with immunoSEQ multiplex PCR; TCRdb's copy has only in-frame clones and lacks some. V and J calls and clone size come straight from that table; D and trimming were deduced from the DNA. The repertoire holds 380,000 or so clones, with more than 75% as singletons. The chain is built from TRBV5-1 and TRBJ1-5; D possibly corresponds to TRBD1 (6 bases). Material: PBMCs or T cells enriched from blood (not recorded which). The clonotype was recovered from a woman in her 30s with acute COVID-19. Here the CDR3 reads CASSTGQPNQPQHF. In DNA, the CDR3 is TGCGCCAGCAGCACAGGACAGCCTAATCAGCCCCAGCATTTT.